This TCR beta chain was observed in a study of blood T cell repertoires in COVID-19. Study information: Sample material is recorded as cDNA or gDNA derived from T cells, B-cell-depleted T cells, or PBMCs.

Here immunoSEQ multiplex PCR was the method, and the copy in TCRdb shows in-frame clones only, minus some. The table records approximately 100,000 clones, roughly 85% of them present only once. This CDR3 comprises 15 residues. The germline V gene has CDR1 SGHRS and CDR2 YFSETQ. J lost 7 bases, V lost 4 bases, and 12 bases had no gene match. Sequencing used peripheral blood. V usage is TRBV5-1 and J usage is TRBJ1-2, with 8 bases matching TRBD1. This receptor was taken from a man older than 75 with acute or convalescent COVID-19. The CDR3 protein is CASSPNTGDRSGYTF. CDR3 sequence (DNA): TGCGCCAGCAGCCCAAATACAGGGGACAGGAGTGGCTACACCTTC.